The clone carrying this T cell receptor beta chain was detected only a few times. What it recognizes is unknown. Germline V gene data show CDR1 as MNHEY and CDR2 as SVGAGI. CDR3 length equals 12 residues. V shed 6 bases and J shed 9 bases, with 9 bases lying between them. The record originates from a study of blood T cells in healthy people across ages. The study's findings and limits: Across the age range, TCR beta diversity per million T cells fell in a roughly linear way. Compared with aged donors, long-lived donors showed fewer expanded clones, suggesting selection. Unknown CMV status may confound age-related changes in expanded clones.

Alongside a J-beta primer mix, a sample-barcoded 5' primer served in a second PCR lasting 7 to 11 cycles. No fewer than 3 million CDR3-containing paired-end reads came from each sample. TCRdb re-called the 5' RACE reads with MiXCR, one entry per CDR3 protein. The data hold around 1,800,000 distinct CDR3 sequences, with about two fifths observed a single time. This TCR derives from a human donor in good health. Sequenced sample: blood. This chain connects TRBV6-5 to TRBJ1-6; D ambiguous. The CDR3 DNA is TGTGCCAGCAGAAAGGGAAGTTCACCCCTCCACTTT. Translation: CASRKGSSPLHF.